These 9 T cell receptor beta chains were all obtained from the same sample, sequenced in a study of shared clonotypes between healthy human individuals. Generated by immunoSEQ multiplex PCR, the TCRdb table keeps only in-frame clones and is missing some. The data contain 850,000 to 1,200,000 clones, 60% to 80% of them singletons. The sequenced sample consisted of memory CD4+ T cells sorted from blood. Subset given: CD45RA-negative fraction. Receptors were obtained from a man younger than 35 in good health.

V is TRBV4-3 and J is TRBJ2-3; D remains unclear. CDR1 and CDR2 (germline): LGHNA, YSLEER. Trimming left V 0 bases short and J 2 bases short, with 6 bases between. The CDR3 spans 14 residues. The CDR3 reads CASSQDGDTDTQYF. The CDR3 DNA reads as TGCGCCAGCAGCCAAGATGGGGACACAGATACGCAGTATTTT.

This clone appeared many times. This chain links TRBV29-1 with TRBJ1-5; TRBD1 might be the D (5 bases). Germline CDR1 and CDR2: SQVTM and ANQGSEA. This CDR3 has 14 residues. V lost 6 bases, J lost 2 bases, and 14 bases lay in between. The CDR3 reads CSVRLGVGNQPQHF. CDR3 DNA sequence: TGCAGCGTCCGCCTGGGGGTGGGCAATCAGCCCCAGCATTTT.

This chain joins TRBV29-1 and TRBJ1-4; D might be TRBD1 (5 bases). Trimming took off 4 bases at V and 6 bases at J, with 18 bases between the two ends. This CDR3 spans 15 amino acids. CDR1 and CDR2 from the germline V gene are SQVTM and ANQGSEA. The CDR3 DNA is TGCAGCGTTGTCGCAGGGCCTTTCAGAGATGAAAAACTGTTTTTT. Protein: CSVVAGPFRDEKLFF.

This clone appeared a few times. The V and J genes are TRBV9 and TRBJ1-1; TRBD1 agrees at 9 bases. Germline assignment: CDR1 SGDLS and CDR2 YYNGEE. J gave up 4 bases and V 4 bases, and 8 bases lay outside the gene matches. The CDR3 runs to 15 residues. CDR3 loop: CASSPRTGVGTEAFF. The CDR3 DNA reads TGTGCCAGCAGCCCCCGGACAGGGGTGGGCACTGAAGCTTTCTTT.

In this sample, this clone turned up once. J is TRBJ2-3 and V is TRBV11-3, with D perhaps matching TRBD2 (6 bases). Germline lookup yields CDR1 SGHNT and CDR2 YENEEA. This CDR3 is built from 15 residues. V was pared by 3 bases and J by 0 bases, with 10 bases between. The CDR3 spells CASSFHSGSTDTQYF. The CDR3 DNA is TGTGCCAGCAGCTTCCATAGCGGCAGCACAGATACGCAGTATTTT.

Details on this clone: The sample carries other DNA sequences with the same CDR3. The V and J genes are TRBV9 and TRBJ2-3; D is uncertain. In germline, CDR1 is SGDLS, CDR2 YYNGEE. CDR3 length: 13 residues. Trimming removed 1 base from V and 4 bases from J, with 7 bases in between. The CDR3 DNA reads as TGTGCCAGCAGCGTACTCGGTCCAGATACGCAGTATTTT. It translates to CASSVLGPDTQYF. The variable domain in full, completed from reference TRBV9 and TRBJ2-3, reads DSGVTQTPKHLITATGQRVTLRCSPRSGDLSVYWYQQSLDQGLQFLIQYYNGEERAKGNILERFSAQQFPDLHSELNLSSLELGDSALYFCASSVLGPDTQYFGPGTRLTVL.

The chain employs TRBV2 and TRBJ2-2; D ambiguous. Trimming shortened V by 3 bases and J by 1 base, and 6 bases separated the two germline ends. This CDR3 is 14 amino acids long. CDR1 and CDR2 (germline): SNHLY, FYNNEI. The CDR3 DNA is TGTGCCAGCAGTGAGTACCAGAACACCGGGGAGCTGTTTTTT. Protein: CASSEYQNTGELFF.

Here the CDR3 DNA reads TGCGCCAGCGCTATGCGGGACAGGGGGCAGCAACCCACAGATACGCAGTATTTT. This sequence encodes CASAMRDRGQQPTDTQYF. This chain links TRBV5-1 with TRBJ2-3, with 12 positions matching TRBD1. Per the germline V gene, CDR1 is SGHRS and CDR2 is YFSETQ. This CDR3 contains 18 residues. The trim removed 7 bases at V and 2 bases at J, leaving 14 bases unmatched.

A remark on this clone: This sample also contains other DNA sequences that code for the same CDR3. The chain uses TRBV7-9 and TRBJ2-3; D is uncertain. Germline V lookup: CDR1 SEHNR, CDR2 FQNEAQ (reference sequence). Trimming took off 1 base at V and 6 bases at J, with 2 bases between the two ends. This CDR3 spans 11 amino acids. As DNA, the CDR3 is TGTGCCAGCAGCTTAGAGGATACGCAGTATTTT. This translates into CASSLEDTQYF.